The subject of this entry is one TCR beta chain. The antigen is unknown. This sample was included in a study of T cells expressing NK-cell markers. As for the study in general: The sequencing cohort of eight donors included seven HCMV-seropositive individuals and one seronegative individual. Study-level findings and limits: Dominant NKG2C+ clonotype frequencies of roughly 1.0-8% of CD8+ T cells were measured in a handful of donors. The CD3+CD56-NKG2C+ fraction of a few donors was also led by these clonotypes.

The CDR3 extends over 13 amino acids. Germline V gives CDR1 SQVTM, CDR2 ANQGSEA. Generation of TCR beta cDNA was performed by 5'RACE template switching incorporating UMIs. TCRdb reprocessed the 5' RACE reads and stores each CDR3 protein as one record, lacking DNA. This sample's table has 140,000 to 150,000 distinct CDR3 sequences. The rearrangement links TRBV29-1 to TRBJ2-5; TCRdb's D call, TRBD1, is unchecked because there is no DNA. This TCR was recovered from a man younger than 35 in good health. Material: blood T cells: a sorted CD56 or NKG2C T cell subset, CD4+ or CD8+ T cells, or bulk PBMC T cells (not recorded which). Here the CDR3 reads CSVETGDGETQYF.